This T cell receptor beta chain was recorded in a study of blood T cells in healthy people across ages. Whole-study findings and limits: Measured against age, TCR beta diversity per million T cells decreased in a roughly linear manner.

A sample-barcoded 5' primer and a J-beta primer mix were used in a second PCR of about 7 to 11 cycles. Each TCR beta cDNA got a 12-nucleotide random molecular identifier. TCRdb processed the 5' RACE reads anew with MiXCR; each CDR3 protein has one entry. The sample contains 850,000 to 1,000,000 distinct CDR3 sequences, 45% to 50% of which appear only once. V lost 0 bases to trimming and J lost 1 base, with 11 bases between them. There are 15 residues in the CDR3. Looked up from germline, CDR1 is SGDLS and CDR2 is YYNGEE. This clonotype occurred a few times. Its target is unknown. Sequencing input: blood. This sequence joins TRBV9 and TRBJ2-7, with TRBD1 as a possible D gene (7 bases). The receptor comes from a man aged 25 to 40 in good health. The CDR3 DNA follows: TGTGCCAGCAGCGTAGAGGCAGGGGGGTCCTACGAGCAGTACTTC. Protein product: CASSVEAGGSYEQYF.